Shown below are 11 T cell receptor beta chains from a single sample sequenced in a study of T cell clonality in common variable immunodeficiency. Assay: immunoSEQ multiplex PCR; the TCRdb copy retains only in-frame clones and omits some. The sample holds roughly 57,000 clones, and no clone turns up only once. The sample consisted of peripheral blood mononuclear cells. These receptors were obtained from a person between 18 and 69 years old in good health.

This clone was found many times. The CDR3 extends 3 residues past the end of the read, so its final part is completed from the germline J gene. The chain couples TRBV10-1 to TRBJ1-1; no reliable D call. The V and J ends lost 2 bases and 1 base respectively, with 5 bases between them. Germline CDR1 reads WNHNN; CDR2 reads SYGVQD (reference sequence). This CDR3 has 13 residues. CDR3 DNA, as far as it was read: TGCGCCAGCAGTGAGCAACAGAACACTGAA. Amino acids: CASSEQQNTE. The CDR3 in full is CASSEQQNTEAFF.

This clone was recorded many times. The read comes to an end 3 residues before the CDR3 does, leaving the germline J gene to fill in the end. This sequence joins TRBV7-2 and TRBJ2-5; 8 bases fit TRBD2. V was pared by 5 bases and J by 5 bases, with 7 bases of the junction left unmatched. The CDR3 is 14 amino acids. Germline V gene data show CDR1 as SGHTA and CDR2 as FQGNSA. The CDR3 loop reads CASSPGGGRETQYF. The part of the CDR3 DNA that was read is TGTGCCAGCAGCCCCGGCGGGGGGCGGGAGACC.

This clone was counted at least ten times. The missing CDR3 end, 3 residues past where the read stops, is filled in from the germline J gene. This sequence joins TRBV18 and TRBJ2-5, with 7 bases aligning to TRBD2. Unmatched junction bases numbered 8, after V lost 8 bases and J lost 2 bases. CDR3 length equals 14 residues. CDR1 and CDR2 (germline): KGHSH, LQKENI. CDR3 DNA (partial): TGTGCCAGCGCCGCTAGCGGAACTCAAGAGACC. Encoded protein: CASAASGTQET. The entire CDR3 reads CASAASGTQETQYF. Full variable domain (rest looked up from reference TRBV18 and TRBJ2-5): NAGVMQNPRHLVRRRGQEARLRCSPMKGHSHVYWYRQLPEEGLKFMVYLQKENIIDESGMPKERFSAEFPKEGPSILRIQQVVRGDSAAYFCASAASGTQETQYFGPGTRLLVL.

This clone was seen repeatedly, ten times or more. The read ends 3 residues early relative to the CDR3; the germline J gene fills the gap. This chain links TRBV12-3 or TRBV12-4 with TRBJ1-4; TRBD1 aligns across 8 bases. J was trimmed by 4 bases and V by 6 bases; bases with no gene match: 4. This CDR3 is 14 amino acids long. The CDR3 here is CASSLTGVNEKLFF. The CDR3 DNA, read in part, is TGTGCCAGCAGCCTGACAGGGGTTAATGAAAAA.

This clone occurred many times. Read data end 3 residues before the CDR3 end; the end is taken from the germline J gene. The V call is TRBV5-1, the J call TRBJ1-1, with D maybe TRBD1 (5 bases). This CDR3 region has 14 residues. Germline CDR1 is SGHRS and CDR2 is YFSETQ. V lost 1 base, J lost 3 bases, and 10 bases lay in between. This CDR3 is CASSLTGIYTEAFF. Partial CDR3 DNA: TGCGCCAGCAGCTTGACAGGAATTTACACTGAA.

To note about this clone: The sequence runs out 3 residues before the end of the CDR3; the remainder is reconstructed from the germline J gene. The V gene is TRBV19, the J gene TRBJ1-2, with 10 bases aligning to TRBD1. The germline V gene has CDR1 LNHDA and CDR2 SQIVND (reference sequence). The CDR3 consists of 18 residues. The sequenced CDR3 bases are TGTGCCAGTAGTTTGAGACCCGGGACAGGGGCCTCCTACAATGAC. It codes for CASSLRPGTGASYND. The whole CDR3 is CASSLRPGTGASYNDYTF. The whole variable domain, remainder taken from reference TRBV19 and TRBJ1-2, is DGGITQSPKYLFRKEGQNVTLSCEQNLNHDAMYWYRQDPGQGLRLIYYSQIVNDFQKGDIAEGYSVSREKKESFPLTVTSAQKNPTAFYLCASSLRPGTGASYNDYTFGSGTRLTVV.

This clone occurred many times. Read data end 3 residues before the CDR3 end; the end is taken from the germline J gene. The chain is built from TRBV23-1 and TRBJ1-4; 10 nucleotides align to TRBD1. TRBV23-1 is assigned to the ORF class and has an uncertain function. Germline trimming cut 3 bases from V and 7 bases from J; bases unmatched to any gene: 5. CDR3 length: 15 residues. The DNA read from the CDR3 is TGCGCCAGCAGTCAGACAGGGGGCTGGGGTGAAAAA. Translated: CASSQTGGWGEK. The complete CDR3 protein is CASSQTGGWGEKLFF.

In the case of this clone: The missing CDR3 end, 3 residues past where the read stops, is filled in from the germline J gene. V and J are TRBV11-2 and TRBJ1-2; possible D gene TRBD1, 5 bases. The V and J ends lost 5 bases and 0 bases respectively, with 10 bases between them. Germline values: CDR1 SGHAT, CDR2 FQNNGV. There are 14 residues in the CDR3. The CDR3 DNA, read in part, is TGTGCCAGCAGCCCGGACACCGCTAACTATGGC. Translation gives CASSPDTANYG. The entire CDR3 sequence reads CASSPDTANYGYTF.

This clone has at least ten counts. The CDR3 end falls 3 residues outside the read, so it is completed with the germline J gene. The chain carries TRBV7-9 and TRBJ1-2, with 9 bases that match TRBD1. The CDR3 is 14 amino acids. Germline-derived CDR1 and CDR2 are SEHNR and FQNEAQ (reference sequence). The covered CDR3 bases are TGTGCCAGCAGCCCATCAGGGACAGGGTTTAGC. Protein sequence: CASSPSGTGFS. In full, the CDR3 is CASSPSGTGFSYTF.

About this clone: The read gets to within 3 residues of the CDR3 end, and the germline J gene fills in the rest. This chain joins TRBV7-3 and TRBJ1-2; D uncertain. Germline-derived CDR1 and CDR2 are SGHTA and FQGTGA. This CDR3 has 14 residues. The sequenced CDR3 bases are TGTGCCAGCAGCTTAGATCTCTACTACAATGAC. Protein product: CASSLDLYYND. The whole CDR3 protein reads CASSLDLYYNDYTF.

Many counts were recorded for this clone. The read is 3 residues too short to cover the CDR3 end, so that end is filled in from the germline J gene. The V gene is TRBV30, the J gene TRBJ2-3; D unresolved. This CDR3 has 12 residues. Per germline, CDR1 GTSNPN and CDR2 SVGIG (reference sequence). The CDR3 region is CAWSNSNQPQYF. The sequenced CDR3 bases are TGTGCCTGGAGTAATAGCAATCAGCCG.